These 25 T cell receptor beta chains share one sample of origin, sequenced in a study of blood T cell repertoires in COVID-19. TCRdb's copy holds only in-frame clones and misses some; the assay was immunoSEQ multiplex PCR. This table has hundreds of thousands of clones, 80% to 90% appearing once. Specimen: peripheral blood. The source of these receptors is a woman aged 25 to 39 with active or convalescent COVID-19.

V is TRBV29-1 and J is TRBJ1-2; D unresolved. V dropped 5 bases and J dropped 1 base, with 5 bases sitting between them. Germline V gives CDR1 SQVTM, CDR2 ANQGSEA. The CDR3 runs to 11 residues. CDR3 loop: CSVSLNYGYTF. In DNA, the CDR3 is TGCAGCGTTTCCCTTAACTATGGCTACACCTTC. Filled out from reference TRBV29-1 and TRBJ1-2, the complete variable domain reads SAVISQKPSRDICQRGTSLTIQCQVDSQVTMMFWYRQQPGQSLTLIATANQGSEATYESGFVIDKFPISRPNLTFSTLTVSNMSPEDSSIYLCSVSLNYGYTFGSGTRLTVV.

J is TRBJ1-2 and V is TRBV4-2; 7 bases are a match to TRBD1. This CDR3 comprises 13 residues. Germline loops: CDR1 LGHNA, CDR2 YNFKEQ. V shed 1 base, J shed 4 bases, and the junction held 0 bases outside the gene matches. The CDR3 reads CASSQGDSYGYTF. The CDR3 DNA follows: TGTGCCAGCAGCCAAGGGGACAGCTATGGCTACACCTTC.

The CDR3 sequence: CASSFNNEKLFF. CDR3 nucleotides: TGTGCCAGCAGCTTCAATAATGAAAAACTGTTTTTT. The gene calls are TRBV5-6 and TRBJ1-4; the D is unclear. The CDR3 runs 12 residues. CDR1 and CDR2 (germline): SGHDT, YYEEEE. V gave up 2 bases and J gave up 4 bases, with 3 bases separating them.

The chain recombines TRBV5-1 with TRBJ2-3; 8 bases fit TRBD2. The CDR3 extends over 14 amino acids. CDR1 SGHRS and CDR2 YFSETQ come from the germline V gene. V lost 1 base and J lost 4; bases outside the gene matches: 2. The CDR3 is CASSLREGADTQYF. The CDR3 nucleotides are TGCGCCAGCAGCTTGCGGGAGGGGGCAGATACGCAGTATTTT.

This clone was seen more than once but under ten times. The J gene is TRBJ2-7, the V gene TRBV6-1; D is ambiguous. This CDR3 has 14 residues. Deletions cut 3 bases from V and 1 base from J, with 10 bases between. Germline assignment: CDR1 MNHNS and CDR2 SASEGT. This chain's CDR3 is CASSDYVRSYEQYF. The CDR3 DNA reads as TGTGCCAGCAGTGATTATGTCAGATCCTACGAGCAGTACTTC.

There are a few counts of this clone. CDR3 sequence: CASSFDRPLAYEQYF. CDR3 DNA: TGTGCCAGCAGCTTCGACAGACCTCTCGCCTACGAGCAGTACTTC. The V and J genes are TRBV11-2 and TRBJ2-7, with a tentative D call TRBD1 (5 bases). V was clipped by 3 bases and J by 2 bases, with 14 bases between them. The CDR3 consists of 15 residues. The germline V gene encodes CDR1 SGHAT and CDR2 FQNNGV.

This rearrangement joins TRBV11-2 to TRBJ2-2; D is uncertain. This CDR3 has 13 amino acids. V gave up 4 bases and J gave up 2 bases, with 5 bases separating them. The germline V gene encodes CDR1 SGHAT and CDR2 FQNNGV. The DNA for the CDR3 is TGTGCCAGCAGCTCGCGTAACACCGGGGAGCTGTTTTTT. It codes for CASSSRNTGELFF.

The table lists this clone with a count of one. V and J are TRBV7-9 and TRBJ2-7; D uncertain. This CDR3 has 13 amino acids. V was shortened by 0 bases and J by 0 bases, with 3 bases between the two germline ends. CDR1 and CDR2 (germline): SEHNR, FQNEAQ (reference sequence). The CDR3 coding sequence is TGTGCCAGCAGCTTAGCGGCCTCCTACGAGCAGTACTTC. Translation gives CASSLAASYEQYF.

V and J are TRBV7-7 and TRBJ1-1; D is undetermined. The CDR3 consists of 14 residues. Germline values: CDR1 SSHAT, CDR2 FNYEAQ (reference sequence). Trimming left V 6 bases short and J 1 base short, with 12 bases between. The chain's CDR3 is CASSPGSGNTEAFF. CDR3 DNA sequence: TGTGCCAGCAGTCCCGGAAGCGGGAACACTGAAGCTTTCTTT.

This clone has only one observation. The V call is TRBV27, the J call TRBJ2-3; 11 bases map to TRBD2. Germline assignment: CDR1 MNHEY and CDR2 SMNVEV (reference sequence). V shed 4 bases and J 1 base; nucleotides not matched to a gene: 4. There are 16 residues in the CDR3. The CDR3 reads CASSSILAGGTDTQYF. DNA for the CDR3: TGTGCCAGCAGTTCCATACTAGCGGGGGGCACAGATACGCAGTATTTT.

The chain employs TRBV6-2 or TRBV6-3 and TRBJ2-7; D remains ambiguous. Germline CDR1 and CDR2: MNHEY and SVGEGT. With 2 bases removed from V and 2 bases from J, the gap between germline ends came to 4 bases. This CDR3 region has 12 residues. In nucleotides, the CDR3 is TGTGCCAGCAGTTACCTTACCTACGAGCAGTACTTC. Translated: CASSYLTYEQYF.

This clone was counted only a few times. Here the CDR3 reads CANQYEQYF. The DNA for the CDR3 is TGTGCCAATCAATACGAGCAGTACTTC. The chain has TRBV21-1 and TRBJ2-7; the DNA was not used to check the table's D call, TRBD1. TRBV21-1 is a documented pseudogene. The CDR3 spans 9 residues.

This chain uses TRBV27 with TRBJ2-3, with 11 bases aligning to TRBD2. The CDR3 contains 16 residues. Germline loops: CDR1 MNHEY, CDR2 SMNVEV (reference sequence). V trimming: 1 base; J trimming: 3 bases; junction bases outside the gene matches: 3. In DNA form, the CDR3 reads TGTGCCAGCAGTTTATTTCTAGCGGGAGGTACAGATACGCAGTATTTT. Translation: CASSLFLAGGTDTQYF.

The rearrangement uses TRBV19 and TRBJ1-3; the D gene is possibly TRBD1 (5 bases). Trimming took off 4 bases at V and 4 bases at J, with 14 bases between the two ends. Germline lookup yields CDR1 LNHDA and CDR2 SQIVND (reference sequence). The CDR3 spans 15 residues. Here the CDR3 DNA reads TGTGCCAGTAGTACGCATCGGGGGGGAGGAAACACCATATATTTT. It codes for CASSTHRGGGNTIYF.

This chain uses TRBV19 with TRBJ1-2; no reliable D call. Trimming removed 4 bases at V and 8 bases at J, with 17 bases between. This CDR3 is 14 amino acids long. Germline CDR1 LNHDA, CDR2 SQIVND (reference sequence). Written as DNA, the CDR3 is TGTGCCAGTAGTACTACAGAACCGGTAGAAGGCTACACCTTC. It encodes CASSTTEPVEGYTF.

CDR3 in amino acids: CASSQGPGSPYNEQFF. CDR3 nucleotide sequence: TGCGCCAGCAGCCAAGGTCCCGGGAGTCCCTACAATGAGCAGTTCTTC. This sequence joins TRBV4-1 and TRBJ2-1, with a possible D match to TRBD2 (6 bases). Germline CDR1 and CDR2: MGHRA and YSYEKL. The CDR3 has 16 amino acids. V lost 1 base and J lost 2, with 12 bases in between.

The J gene is TRBJ2-5, the V gene TRBV10-3; TRBD1 might be the D (5 bases). Germline assignment: CDR1 ENHRY and CDR2 SYGVKD. The CDR3 runs to 14 residues. Trimming cost V 6 bases and J 7 bases, with 18 bases left between them. CDR3 loop: CAISEEGAAVTQYF. The CDR3 nucleotides read TGTGCCATCAGCGAGGAAGGGGCCGCGGTGACCCAGTACTTC.

This sequence joins TRBV15 and TRBJ2-2; weak D call: TRBD1 (5 bases). The CDR3 contains 17 residues. Trimming took off 0 bases at V and 5 bases at J, with 16 bases between the two ends. Germline CDR1 and CDR2: LNHNV and YYDKDF (reference sequence). The CDR3 DNA is TGTGCCACCAGCAGAGATCCGGCAGGGATAGTGACCGGGGAGCTGTTTTTT. The encoded protein is CATSRDPAGIVTGELFF.

CDR3 sequence (DNA): TGTGCCAGTAGTGGGAGCTACGAGCAGTACTTC. Amino acid sequence: CASSGSYEQYF. V gene TRBV19 combines with J gene TRBJ2-7, with TRBD2 as a possible D gene (5 bases). The CDR3 is made up of 11 amino acids. Per the germline V gene, CDR1 is LNHDA and CDR2 is SQIVND (reference sequence). Trimming stripped 5 bases from V and 3 bases from J, with 5 bases between.

The rearrangement links TRBV7-9 to TRBJ2-7; maybe TRBD1 (6 bases). The CDR3 is made up of 15 amino acids. Deletions cut 0 bases from V and 2 bases from J, with 11 bases between. The germline V gene has CDR1 SEHNR and CDR2 FQNEAQ (reference sequence). CDR3: CASSLAGRGPYEQYF. As DNA, the CDR3 is TGTGCCAGCAGCTTAGCGGGCAGGGGCCCCTACGAGCAGTACTTC. Based on the CDR3 plus reference TRBV7-9 and TRBJ2-7, the full variable domain is DTGVSQNPRHKITKRGQNVTFRCDPISEHNRLYWYRQTLGQGPEFLTYFQNEAQLEKSRLLSDRFSAERPKGSFSTLEIQRTEQGDSAMYLCASSLAGRGPYEQYFGPGTRLTVT.

The gene calls are TRBV7-6 and TRBJ1-1, with 8 bases matching TRBD1. Germline V lookup: CDR1 SGHVS, CDR2 FNYEAQ. This CDR3 is built from 17 residues. After removal of 5 bases from V and 0 bases from J, the junction contained 11 bases not matched to a gene. The CDR3 sequence: CASSQMGQALMNTEAFF. The CDR3 DNA follows: TGTGCCAGCAGCCAAATGGGACAGGCGTTGATGAACACTGAAGCTTTCTTT. Full variable domain (missing parts from reference TRBV7-6 and TRBJ1-1): GAGVSQSPRYKVTKRGQDVALRCDPISGHVSLYWYRQALGQGPEFLTYFNYEAQQDKSGLPNDRFSAERPEGSISTLTIQRTEQRDSAMYRCASSQMGQALMNTEAFFGQGTRLTVV.

The chain joins TRBV11-2 to TRBJ1-2; TRBD1 matches 7 bases. V was pared by 5 bases and J by 6 bases, with 6 bases of the junction left unmatched. Per germline, CDR1 SGHAT and CDR2 FQNNGV. The CDR3 loop spans 13 amino acids. CDR3 in DNA: TGTGCCAGCAGCCAGGGACAGAGAGATGGCTACACCTTC. Its translation is CASSQGQRDGYTF. Full variable domain (outside the CDR3, taken from reference TRBV11-2 and TRBJ1-2): EAGVAQSPRYKIIEKRQSVAFWCNPISGHATLYWYQQILGQGPKLLIQFQNNGVVDDSQLPKDRFSAERLKGVDSTLKIQPAKLEDSAVYLCASSQGQRDGYTFGSGTRLTVV.

The chain is built from TRBV11-3 and TRBJ2-3; no clear D. Trimming stripped 5 bases from V and 3 bases from J, with 15 bases between. The CDR3 is 15 residues long. Germline V gene lookup returns CDR1 SGHNT and CDR2 YENEEA. The CDR3 loop reads CASSLGVVATDTQYF. The CDR3 DNA follows: TGTGCCAGCAGCCTGGGCGTGGTGGCAACAGATACGCAGTATTTT. The full variable domain, in which reference TRBV11-3 and TRBJ2-3 provide the parts outside the CDR3, is EAGVVQSPRYKIIEKKQPVAFWCNPISGHNTLYWYLQNLGQGPELLIRYENEEAVDDSQLPKDRFSAERLKGVDSTLKIQPAELGDSAVYLCASSLGVVATDTQYFGPGTRLTVL.

This chain uses TRBV20-1 with TRBJ1-2; a possible D gene is TRBD1 (5 bases). The CDR3 runs to 10 residues. Germline V gene data show CDR1 as DFQATT and CDR2 as SNEGSKA (reference sequence). The CDR3 bases are TGCAGGACGGGGGACTATGGCTACACCTTC. Translated: CRTGDYGYTF.

The CDR3 here is CASSTGLAGVMRSYEQYF. The CDR3 bases are TGCGCCAGCAGCACGGGACTAGCGGGAGTAATGAGGAGCTACGAGCAGTACTTC. V gene TRBV5-1 combines with J gene TRBJ2-7; 14 positions match TRBD2. The germline V gene has CDR1 SGHRS and CDR2 YFSETQ. V trimming: 4 bases; J trimming: 3 bases; junction bases outside the gene matches: 12. CDR3 size: 18 residues.